The clone carrying this T cell receptor beta chain has more than one count but fewer than ten. The CDR3 totals 14 residues. V shed 5 bases and J shed 4 bases, with 18 bases lying between them. From germline, CDR1 is GTSNPN and CDR2 SVGIG (reference sequence). Sequencing was performed with immunoSEQ multiplex PCR; in TCRdb, only in-frame clones are kept and a portion is missing. The sample includes about 2 million clones, over 85% of them seen just once. The source of the sample is a study of shared clonotypes between healthy human individuals. Naivety among CD8 cells was defined by CD45RO negativity and positive CCR7 selection, thereby excluding terminally differentiated effector memory CD45RA+ cells.

The V and J genes are TRBV30 and TRBJ2-7, with a weak D call TRBD1 (6 bases). Sequences were obtained from naive CD8+ T cells sorted from blood. This clonotype originated in a man younger than 35 in good health. CDR3 sequence (DNA): TGTGCCTGGGGGACCGAGGACAGAATTTACGAGCAGTACTTC. Translation gives CAWGTEDRIYEQYF.